The 28 T cell receptor beta chains below were found in one sample sequenced in a study of cytomegalovirus exposure and HLA in healthy donors. Primers: 60 Vbeta forward and 13 Jbeta reverse. Using immunoSEQ multiplex PCR, the repertoire was profiled, and TCRdb retains in-frame clones only, with some absent. The table includes about 120,000 clones, roughly four fifths detected once. Sequencing was performed on PBMCs. The receptors here all came from a male donor in good health and CMV-seropositive.

V gene TRBV5-4 combines with J gene TRBJ2-7, with TRBD2 matching 10 bases. This CDR3 region has 16 residues. Losses at the gene ends were 0 bases for V and 6 bases for J; bases not matched to a gene: 9. Germline assignment: CDR1 SGHNT and CDR2 YYREEE (reference sequence). The CDR3 is CASSLASGRLRVEQYF. As DNA, the CDR3 is TGTGCCAGCAGCTTGGCTAGCGGGAGACTCCGGGTCGAGCAGTACTTC.

The chain couples TRBV27 to TRBJ2-3; 14 bases fit TRBD2. The CDR3 is 18 amino acids. The V segment lost 4 bases and the J segment 9 bases; nucleotides outside the gene matches: 15. The germline V gene has CDR1 MNHEY and CDR2 SMNVEV (reference sequence). The CDR3 reads CASSSGTSGSGGPETQYF. The CDR3 nucleotides read TGTGCCAGCAGTTCCGGGACTAGCGGGAGTGGGGGCCCCGAAACGCAGTATTTT.

The genes are TRBV9 and TRBJ2-7; weak D call: TRBD1 (6 bases). CDR1 and CDR2 (germline): SGDLS, YYNGEE. This CDR3 is 15 amino acids long. Trimming cost V 0 bases and J 5 bases, with 15 bases left between them. The CDR3 region is CASSVASRGLDEQYF. The CDR3 region has the DNA TGTGCCAGCAGCGTAGCTAGTAGGGGGTTAGACGAGCAGTACTTC.

The chain couples TRBV5-8 to TRBJ2-1; 12 bases align to TRBD2. The CDR3 sequence is 18 residues long. With 1 base clipped from V and 4 bases from J, the junction kept 9 bases outside the gene matches. CDR1 and CDR2 (germline): SGHTS, YDEGEE. The CDR3: CASSLWALAGGPYNEQFF. Written as DNA, the CDR3 is TGTGCCAGCAGCTTGTGGGCCCTAGCGGGAGGGCCTTACAATGAGCAGTTCTTC.

This clone was observed once. The V call is TRBV27, the J call TRBJ2-2, with D tentatively TRBD2 (5 bases). Germline V lookup: CDR1 MNHEY, CDR2 SMNVEV (reference sequence). V was shortened by 3 bases and J by 4 bases, with 9 bases between the two germline ends. The CDR3 covers 14 residues. The CDR3 here is CASSLSGSTGELFF. For the CDR3, the DNA is TGTGCCAGCAGTTTGTCGGGATCCACCGGGGAGCTGTTTTTT.

The chain links TRBV28 to TRBJ2-1, with TRBD2 identical over 9 bases. The CDR3 contains 17 residues. From germline, CDR1 is MDHEN and CDR2 SYDVKM. Trimming removed 2 bases from V and 6 bases from J; junction bases left unmatched: 11. The CDR3 loop reads CASSLGGSGSIPNEQFF. CDR3 DNA: TGTGCCAGCAGTTTAGGGGGTAGCGGGAGCATCCCCAATGAGCAGTTCTTC. Drawing the rest from reference TRBV28 and TRBJ2-1, the complete variable domain is DVKVTQSSRYLVKRTGEKVFLECVQDMDHENMFWYRQDPGLGLRLIYFSYDVKMKEKGDIPEGYSVSREKKERFSLILESASTNQTSMYLCASSLGGSGSIPNEQFFGPGTRLTVL.

This clone was detected only a few times. The chain couples TRBV7-3 to TRBJ2-4; 10 nucleotides align to TRBD1. Germline-derived CDR1 and CDR2 are SGHTA and FQGTGA. There are 13 residues in the CDR3. V trimming: 5 bases; J trimming: 9 bases; junction bases outside the gene matches: 4. The CDR3 nucleotides read TGTGCCAGCAGCCCGAGGGACAGGGGCATTCAGTACTTC. It yields the protein CASSPRDRGIQYF.

The rearrangement joins TRBV5-6 to TRBJ2-5; 9 bases align to TRBD2. The CDR3 length is 15 residues. Losses at the gene ends were 3 bases for V and 3 bases for J; bases not matched to a gene: 6. Germline CDR1 is SGHDT and CDR2 is YYEEEE. CDR3 DNA sequence: TGTGCCAGCAGCTCTATAGCGGGAGACAAAGAGACCCAGTACTTC. Translating it yields CASSSIAGDKETQYF.

This chain links TRBV6-6 with TRBJ2-1; a possible D gene is TRBD1 (8 bases). The V gene's germline CDR1 is MNHNY and CDR2 SVGAGI (reference sequence). CDR3 length: 15 residues. Trimming stripped 4 bases from V and 3 bases from J, with 13 bases between. CDR3 in amino acids: CASSSGGGGYNEQFF. The CDR3, as DNA: TGTGCCAGCAGTTCAGGGGGCGGGGGCTACAATGAGCAGTTCTTC.

The chain carries TRBV4-3 and TRBJ2-7, with 7 bases lining up with TRBD1. Germline V lookup: CDR1 LGHNA, CDR2 YSLEER. With 0 bases clipped from V and 3 bases from J, the junction kept 5 bases outside the gene matches. This CDR3 is built from 15 residues. Here the CDR3 DNA reads TGCGCCAGCAGCCAAGAAGACAGGGATTTCTACGAGCAGTACTTC. The encoded protein is CASSQEDRDFYEQYF.

The rearrangement uses TRBV11-2 and TRBJ1-2; D remains unclear. The V gene's germline CDR1 is SGHAT and CDR2 FQNNGV. Trimming stripped 4 bases from V and 5 bases from J, with 11 bases between. The CDR3 runs to 13 residues. The CDR3: CASSSGGPYGYTF. The DNA for the CDR3 is TGTGCCAGCAGCTCCGGAGGACCTTATGGCTACACCTTC.

This clone has just a few counts. CDR3 coding DNA: TGTGCCAGCAGCTTAGGATGGGGGGGCAAAAACGAGCAGTACTTC. This encodes CASSLGWGGKNEQYF. The V gene is TRBV7-9, the J gene TRBJ2-7; D perhaps matches TRBD2 (7 bases). This CDR3 has 15 amino acids. CDR1 is SEHNR and CDR2 is FQNEAQ in the germline V gene (reference sequence). The ends were cut back, 1 base at V and 5 bases at J, with 15 bases in the middle. The entire variable domain, with the rest obtained from reference TRBV7-9 and TRBJ2-7, is as follows: DTGVSQNPRHKITKRGQNVTFRCDPISEHNRLYWYRQTLGQGPEFLTYFQNEAQLEKSRLLSDRFSAERPKGSFSTLEIQRTEQGDSAMYLCASSLGWGGKNEQYFGPGTRLTVT.

The genes are TRBV28 and TRBJ2-3, with D maybe TRBD2 (5 bases). Germline lookup yields CDR1 MDHEN and CDR2 SYDVKM. The CDR3 length is 14 residues. Trimming stripped 3 bases from V and 4 bases from J, with 11 bases between. The chain's CDR3 is CASSFGEPADTQYF. CDR3 coding DNA: TGTGCCAGCAGTTTTGGGGAGCCCGCAGATACGCAGTATTTT.

The gene calls are TRBV28 and TRBJ1-2; the match to TRBD1 covers 8 bases. Germline V gene sequence: CDR1 MDHEN, CDR2 SYDVKM. J was trimmed by 1 base and V by 5 bases; bases with no gene match: 6. The CDR3 extends over 15 amino acids. The CDR3, as DNA: TGTGCCAGCAGTCTCCGGGACAGGCATAACTATGGCTACACCTTC. Amino acids: CASSLRDRHNYGYTF.

V and J are TRBV15 and TRBJ1-1; the D gene is possibly TRBD1 (5 bases). V gave up 0 bases and J gave up 5 bases, with 13 bases separating them. CDR3 length: 15 amino acids. CDR1 LNHNV and CDR2 YYDKDF come from the germline V gene (reference sequence). The CDR3 region is CATSRDYRGLTEAFF. The DNA of the CDR3 is TGTGCCACCAGCAGAGATTATAGGGGTTTGACTGAAGCTTTCTTT.

V is TRBV15 and J is TRBJ1-5; D remains ambiguous. CDR3 length: 14 residues. The V gene lost 5 bases and the J gene lost 6 bases, with 14 bases spanning the gap. Germline V gene data show CDR1 as LNHNV and CDR2 as YYDKDF (reference sequence). The chain's CDR3 is CATSSRVTGQPQHF. Here the CDR3 DNA reads TGTGCCACCAGCTCCCGGGTTACCGGTCAGCCCCAGCATTTT.

This chain uses TRBV15 with TRBJ2-3; possible D gene TRBD2, 5 bases. The length of the CDR3 is 16 residues. Germline V lookup: CDR1 LNHNV, CDR2 YYDKDF (reference sequence). Deletions cut 0 bases from V and 1 base from J, with 11 bases between. This chain's CDR3 is CATSRDYGVGTDTQYF. The CDR3, as DNA: TGTGCCACCAGCAGAGATTACGGGGTGGGCACAGATACGCAGTATTTT.

This CDR3 is CASSPMGLRAYEQYF. Written as DNA, the CDR3 is TGTGCCAGCAGCCCCATGGGACTGCGCGCCTACGAGCAGTACTTC. The rearrangement links TRBV6-5 to TRBJ2-5, with TRBD2 as a possible D gene (6 bases). The end of the DNA fits TRBJ2-7 better, so the J call may be wrong. Germline CDR1 and CDR2: MNHEY and SVGAGI. This CDR3 is 15 amino acids long.

For this clone: The same CDR3 also results from other DNA sequences found in this sample. The gene calls are TRBV19 and TRBJ2-7; the match to TRBD2 covers 9 bases. CDR3 size: 13 residues. V shed 5 bases and J 7 bases; nucleotides not matched to a gene: 6. The germline V gene encodes CDR1 LNHDA and CDR2 SQIVND (reference sequence). Here the CDR3 reads CASSPSGISEQYF. CDR3 bases: TGTGCCAGTAGTCCTAGCGGGATAAGTGAGCAGTACTTC. Combining the CDR3 with reference TRBV19 and TRBJ2-7 gives the whole variable domain DGGITQSPKYLFRKEGQNVTLSCEQNLNHDAMYWYRQDPGQGLRLIYYSQIVNDFQKGDIAEGYSVSREKKESFPLTVTSAQKNPTAFYLCASSPSGISEQYFGPGTRLTVT.

The gene calls are TRBV6-5 and TRBJ2-7; the D gene is possibly TRBD2 (5 bases). CDR1 is MNHEY and CDR2 is SVGAGI in the germline V gene. Deletions cut 4 bases from V and 3 bases from J, with 13 bases between. The CDR3 length is 14 residues. The CDR3 loop is CASSLNRGNYEQYF. The CDR3 DNA reads as TGTGCCAGCAGTTTGAACAGAGGGAACTACGAGCAGTACTTC.

V gene TRBV5-6 combines with J gene TRBJ2-2; TRBD1 matches at 9 bases. The CDR3 is made up of 16 amino acids. CDR1 and CDR2 (germline): SGHDT, YYEEEE. The junction had 8 bases not matched to a gene; V was cut back by 4 bases and J by 4 bases. DNA for the CDR3: TGTGCCAGCAGCGCCGGGACAGGGAGGGTCACCGGGGAGCTGTTTTTT. It translates to CASSAGTGRVTGELFF.

The chain couples TRBV7-2 to TRBJ1-4; D is undetermined. In germline, CDR1 is SGHTA, CDR2 FQGNSA. V dropped 3 bases and J dropped 13 bases, with 15 bases sitting between them. The CDR3 spans 13 residues. The CDR3 is CASSFLPEIGLFF. The CDR3 region has the DNA TGTGCCAGCAGCTTTCTTCCGGAGATCGGACTGTTTTTT.

The chain uses TRBV27 and TRBJ2-7, with 7 positions matching TRBD1. Germline V lookup: CDR1 MNHEY, CDR2 SMNVEV (reference sequence). J lost 0 bases, V lost 5 bases, and 4 bases had no gene match. The CDR3 is 14 residues long. The CDR3 nucleotides are TGTGCCAGCAGTCTCAGGACAGGCTCCTACGAGCAGTACTTC. Encoded protein: CASSLRTGSYEQYF.

The chain combines TRBV4-2 with TRBJ2-3; TRBD1 agrees at 7 bases. V was pared by 4 bases and J by 6 bases, with 10 bases of the junction left unmatched. Per the germline V gene, CDR1 is LGHNA and CDR2 is YNFKEQ. The CDR3 runs 15 residues. For the CDR3, the DNA is TGTGCCAGCAGCCTTTACGACAGGGACCTTGATACGCAGTATTTT. Its translation is CASSLYDRDLDTQYF.

The chain uses TRBV11-2 and TRBJ2-2; D uncertain. V was clipped by 2 bases and J by 1 base, with 2 bases between them. This CDR3 comprises 13 residues. CDR1 and CDR2 from the germline V gene are SGHAT and FQNNGV. For the CDR3, the DNA is TGTGCCAGCAGCTTACAGAACACCGGGGAGCTGTTTTTT. Translating it yields CASSLQNTGELFF.

The genes are TRBV4-1 and TRBJ1-2; D is uncertain. The CDR3 has 12 amino acids. V lost 7 bases to trimming and J lost 9 bases, with 15 bases between them. Germline V lookup: CDR1 MGHRA, CDR2 YSYEKL. The DNA for the CDR3 is TGCGCCAGCACCTTAAATAGGGAGAGCTACACCTTC. As protein: CASTLNRESYTF.

The chain employs TRBV19 and TRBJ1-5; no definite D call. V shed 7 bases and J shed 12 bases, with 13 bases lying between them. Germline values: CDR1 LNHDA, CDR2 SQIVND (reference sequence). The CDR3 covers 11 residues. Here the CDR3 reads CASKVGSRQHF. The CDR3 nucleotides read TGTGCCAGTAAAGTTGGCAGTCGCCAGCATTTT.

This rearrangement joins TRBV2 to TRBJ2-1; D is undetermined. CDR3 length: 15 residues. Germline V CDR1 and CDR2: SNHLY, FYNNEI. Trimming removed 1 base from V and 2 bases from J, with 9 bases in between. In DNA form, the CDR3 reads TGTGCCAGCAGTGAAGACGGGTGGGCCTACAATGAGCAGTTCTTC. Translating gives CASSEDGWAYNEQFF. Full variable domain (remainder filled in from reference TRBV2 and TRBJ2-1): EPEVTQTPSHQVTQMGQEVILRCVPISNHLYFYWYRQILGQKVEFLVSFYNNEISEKSEIFDDQFSVERPDGSNFTLKIRSTKLEDSAMYFCASSEDGWAYNEQFFGPGTRLTVL.